The sample holds a few counts of the clone carrying this T cell receptor beta chain. The antigen is undetermined. The data originate from a study of blood T cells in healthy people across ages. Combining a sample-barcoded 5' primer with a J-beta primer mix, a second PCR ran for about 7 to 11 cycles. TCRdb redid the calling of the 5' RACE reads with MiXCR, one entry per CDR3 protein. The repertoire holds 1.5 million to 2 million distinct CDR3 sequences, with about 49% as singletons. Study conclusions and caveats: Strong correlation existed between TCR beta diversity and naive T cell percentage.

Every participating donor contributed about 10 milliliters of peripheral blood through a draw. No fewer than 6 micrograms of total RNA were isolated from every sample. V gave up 0 bases and J gave up 0 bases, with 14 bases separating them. CDR3 length: 17 amino acids. The germline gives CDR1 SGHRS, CDR2 YFSETQ. This chain connects TRBV5-1 to TRBJ2-3, with D unresolved. Input material: blood. The receptor was isolated from a woman aged 40-49 years in good health. In DNA form, the CDR3 reads TGCGCCAGCAGCTTGGAGGAGCCCTATTATAGCACAGATACGCAGTATTTT. It translates to CASSLEEPYYSTDTQYF.